The entry below describes one T cell receptor (beta chain). Its antigen remains unidentified. The V gene end was trimmed by 9 bases and the J gene end by 0 bases; junction bases not matched to a gene: 7. The CDR3 is made up of 16 amino acids. The germline V gene encodes CDR1 MDHEN and CDR2 SYDVKM. The data stem from a study of T cell repertoires in cytomegalovirus infection. About the research overall: Use of recently identified HLA-C-restricted and well-studied HLA-B-restricted CMV epitopes was part of the study.

Each CDR3 protein gets one entry after TCRdb re-called the reads with MiXCR. The sample records some 800,000 distinct CDR3 sequences, 25% to 35% being singletons. The chain links TRBV28 to TRBJ2-6, with 8 bases that match TRBD1. The sequence was obtained from a human donor in good health (CMV status not recorded). Some clones in this sample may be carry-over from other donors' samples. The material sequenced was cultured CD8+ T cells from PBMCs, taken from culture after CMV antigen stimulation. Here the CDR3 DNA reads TGTGCCAGTGTTCAGGGGGCCAGCTCTGGGGCCAACGTCCTGACTTTC. Translation gives CASVQGASSGANVLTF.